The sequence of this TCR beta chain was determined in a study of blood T cells in healthy people across ages. Approximately 10 milliliters was the volume of peripheral blood drawn from each donor. Using a J-beta primer mix together with a sample-barcoded 5' primer, a second PCR was run for about 6 to 12 cycles. TCRdb itself ran the 5' RACE reads through MiXCR, one entry per CDR3 protein. The sample carries 1.4 million or so distinct CDR3 sequences, about 42% recorded once. The CDR3 extends over 12 amino acids. V lost 2 bases, J lost 7 bases, and 8 bases lay in between. Source material: blood. V is TRBV12-3 or TRBV12-4 and J is TRBJ1-1; D remains unclear. This clonotype was obtained from a young woman in good health. CDR3 loop: CASSLMRSEAFF. The CDR3 DNA reads TGTGCCAGCAGTTTAATGAGGAGTGAAGCTTTCTTT.